The rows below give T cell receptor beta chains drawn from one sample of a study of blood T cells in healthy people across ages. TCRdb used MiXCR to reprocess the 5' RACE reads, holding one entry per CDR3 protein. The table includes 1,300,000 or so distinct CDR3 sequences, 59% detected once. The sequenced sample consisted of blood. These receptors were obtained from a man between 18 and 35 years old in good health. Both conserved end residues are part of each CDR3. D genes are given only for firm matches. The size entry is marked missing in some rows and otherwise reads once, few, many or a size class.

abundance	v_gene	j_gene	d_gene	CDR3nt	CDR3aa
-	TRBV20-1	TRBJ1-4	TRBD1	TGCAGTGCTAGAGATCGGGGCACGACAGGGTTCCGTGAAAAACTGTTTTTT	CSARDRGTTGFREKLFF
-	TRBV29-1	TRBJ1-4	-	TGCAGCGTTTCGTCTACAGCAACTAATGAAAAACTGTTTTTT	CSVSSTATNEKLFF
-	TRBV2	TRBJ1-4	-	TGTGCCAGCAGTGAAGCGGCCCTTGATGAAAAACTGTTTTTT	CASSEAALDEKLFF
-	TRBV7-2	TRBJ2-3	-	TGTGCCAGCAGCTTCGAACGGGTAACAGATACGCAGTATTTT	CASSFERVTDTQYF
few	TRBV10-3	TRBJ2-4	TRBD1	TGTGCCTCGGGCGAGGGACAGGGTCAGGACATTCAGTACTTC	CASGEGQGQDIQYF
-	TRBV20-1	TRBJ1-2	TRBD1	TGCAGTGCTAGTTTTCGGGGACAGGAAGAAGGCTACACCTTC	CSASFRGQEEGYTF
-	TRBV6-5	TRBJ2-1	-	TGTGCCAGCAGTTACTCAGCCCAAGGGGAGACCCAGTTCTTC	CASSYSAQGETQFF
-	TRBV7-2	TRBJ2-7	TRBD2	TGTGCCAGCAGCCTTCTAGCGGGGGCCGGGGCCTACGAGCAGTACTTC	CASSLLAGAGAYEQYF
-	TRBV5-1	TRBJ2-1	TRBD1	TGCGCCAGCAGCTTCGGTCTACAGGGGTCCTACAATGAGCAGTTCTTC	CASSFGLQGSYNEQFF
-	TRBV20-1	TRBJ1-4	-	TGCAGTGCTAGTGGGGGCCTGACAACTAATGAAAAACTGTTTTTT	CSASGGLTTNEKLFF
few	TRBV27	TRBJ1-2	TRBD1	TGTGCCAGCAGTTTGCGAGGGACAGCTAACTATGGCTACACCTTC	CASSLRGTANYGYTF
-	TRBV24-1	TRBJ2-7	-	TGTGCCACCAGTGGCCCTTGCAACAGGGTGGCAATAGTGAACTACGAGCAGTACTTC	CATSGPCNRVAIVNYEQYF
-	TRBV5-1	TRBJ2-7	TRBD1	TGCGCCAGCAGCTTGGCCACCGGACAGGGGTACTACGAGCAGTACTTC	CASSLATGQGYYEQYF
-	TRBV18	TRBJ2-4	-	TGTGCCAGCTCACCGACACAGGGGAGGAACATTCAGTACTTC	CASSPTQGRNIQYF
-	TRBV15	TRBJ2-1	-	TGTGCCACGTCCCAGGCCAGGGGATACAATGAGCAGTTCTTC	CATSQARGYNEQFF
-	TRBV24-1	TRBJ2-1	-	TGTGCCACCTGTGAAAGGGCCGACAGTGAGCAGTTCTTC	CATCERADSEQFF